This TCR beta chain is drawn from a study of STAT5B mutations in CD4+ large granular lymphocyte leukemia. Assay used: immunoSEQ multiplex PCR; TCRdb lists only in-frame clones, some missing. The sample yields some 45,000 clones, around 85% seen once. This CDR3 contains 17 residues. Germline CDR1 and CDR2: SGHDT and YYEEEE. V shed 0 bases and J shed 6 bases, with 19 bases lying between them. The receptor's source is a human donor in good health. The sample consisted of CD4+ T cells from blood buffy coats. This chain uses TRBV5-6 with TRBJ1-5, with a possible D match to TRBD1 (6 bases). CDR3 in DNA: TGTGCCAGCAGCTTGGGAAGGGGCAGGGGATGGGGTCAGCCCCAGCATTTT. It is translated as CASSLGRGRGWGQPQHF. Full variable domain (outside the CDR3, taken from reference TRBV5-6 and TRBJ1-5): DAGVTQSPTHLIKTRGQQVTLRCSPKSGHDTVSWYQQALGQGPQFIFQYYEEEERQRGNFPDRFSGHQFPNYSSELNVNALLLGDSALYLCASSLGRGRGWGQPQHFGDGTRLSIL.